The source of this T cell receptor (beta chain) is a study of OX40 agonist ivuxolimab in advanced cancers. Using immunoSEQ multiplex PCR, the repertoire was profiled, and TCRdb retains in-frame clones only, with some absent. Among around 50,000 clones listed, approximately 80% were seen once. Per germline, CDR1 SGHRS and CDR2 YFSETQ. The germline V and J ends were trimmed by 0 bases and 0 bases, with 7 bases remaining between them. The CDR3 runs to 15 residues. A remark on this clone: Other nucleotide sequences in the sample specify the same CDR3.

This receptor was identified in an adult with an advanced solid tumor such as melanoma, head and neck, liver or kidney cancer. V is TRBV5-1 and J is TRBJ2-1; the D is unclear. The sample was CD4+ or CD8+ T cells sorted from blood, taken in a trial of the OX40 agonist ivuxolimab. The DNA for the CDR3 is TGCGCCAGCAGCTTGGACGGTTCCTCCTACAATGAGCAGTTCTTC. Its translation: CASSLDGSSYNEQFF.